This T cell receptor beta chain was obtained from a study of T cell responses to AZD1222 COVID-19 vaccine. Assay used: immunoSEQ multiplex PCR; TCRdb lists only in-frame clones, some missing. Here the sample spans 140,000 to 150,000 clones, 75% to 95% being singletons. This CDR3 is 16 amino acids long. Germline V lookup: CDR1 MNHEY, CDR2 SVGAGI. V gave up 2 bases and J gave up 0 bases, with 11 bases separating them. The J gene is TRBJ1-3, the V gene TRBV6-5; D gene unclear. Sample: peripheral blood, taken on day 0 of MenACWY control vaccination. The TCR sequence derives from an adult in good health. CDR3 sequence reads: CASSYKGSFSGNTIYF. The DNA for the CDR3 is TGTGCCAGCAGTTACAAGGGCAGCTTCTCTGGAAACACCATATATTTT.